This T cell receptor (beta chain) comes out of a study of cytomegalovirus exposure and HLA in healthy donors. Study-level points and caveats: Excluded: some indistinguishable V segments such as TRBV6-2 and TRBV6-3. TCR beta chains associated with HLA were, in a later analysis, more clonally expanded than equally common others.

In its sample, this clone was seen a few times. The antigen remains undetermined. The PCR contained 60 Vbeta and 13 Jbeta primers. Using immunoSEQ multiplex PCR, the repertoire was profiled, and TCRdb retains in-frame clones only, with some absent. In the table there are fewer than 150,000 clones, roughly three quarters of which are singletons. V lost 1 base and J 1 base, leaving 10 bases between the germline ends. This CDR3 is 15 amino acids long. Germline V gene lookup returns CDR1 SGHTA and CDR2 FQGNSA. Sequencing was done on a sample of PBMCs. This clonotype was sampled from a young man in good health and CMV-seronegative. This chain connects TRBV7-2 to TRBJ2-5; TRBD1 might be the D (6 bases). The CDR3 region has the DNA TGTGCCAGCAGCTTAGTGGGGGCGATCCAAGAGACCCAGTACTTC. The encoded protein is CASSLVGAIQETQYF. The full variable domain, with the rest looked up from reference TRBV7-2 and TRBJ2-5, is GAGVSQSPSNKVTEKGKDVELRCDPISGHTALYWYRQSLGQGLEFLIYFQGNSAPDKSGLPSDRFSAERTGGSVSTLTIQRTQQEDSAVYLCASSLVGAIQETQYFGPGTRLLVL.